These 9 T cell receptor beta chains originate from one sample sequenced in a study of T cells in localized non-small cell lung cancer. Libraries were prepared by immunoSEQ multiplex PCR; TCRdb keeps only in-frame clonotypes and omits some of them. The sample has around 140,000 clones; around 90% are singletons. The material sequenced was peripheral blood, taken before any cancer treatment. The receptors originated from a female donor of 60 years or more with stage I lung adenocarcinoma.

The chain combines TRBV29-1 with TRBJ2-1; D call uncertain. The germline CDR1 and CDR2 sequences are SQVTM and ANQGSEA. The CDR3 sequence is 12 residues long. Trimming stripped 4 bases from V and 6 bases from J, with 10 bases between. CDR3 region: CSVVLGLNEQFF. The CDR3 DNA is TGCAGCGTTGTTTTAGGGCTCAATGAGCAGTTCTTC.

V is TRBV6-1 and J is TRBJ2-7; no firm D call. The CDR3 is 12 residues long. Germline V CDR1 and CDR2: MNHNS, SASEGT. Trimming took off 6 bases at V and 4 bases at J, with 10 bases between the two ends. The CDR3 nucleotides read TGTGCCAGCAGACCCGGACCTTACGAGCAGTACTTC. Encoded protein: CASRPGPYEQYF.

This clone was found a few times. The chain couples TRBV7-9 to TRBJ2-1, with 7 bases that match TRBD1. The CDR3 length is 12 residues. The V segment lost 7 bases and the J segment 7 bases; nucleotides outside the gene matches: 4. Germline CDR1 is SEHNR and CDR2 is FQNEAQ (reference sequence). This chain's CDR3 is CASKGRGNEQFF. For the CDR3, the DNA is TGTGCCAGCAAAGGCAGGGGGAATGAGCAGTTCTTC.

In DNA form, the CDR3 reads TGTGCCAGCAGGAGATTATTAGGGTATGGCTACACCTTC. Translated: CASRRLLGYGYTF. The V gene is TRBV21-1, the J gene TRBJ1-2. TRBV21-1 is a recognized pseudogene. The CDR3 extends over 13 amino acids.

The V call is TRBV28, the J call TRBJ2-3, with unresolved D. The CDR3 length is 11 residues. With 3 bases removed from V and 6 bases from J, the gap between germline ends came to 4 bases. CDR1 and CDR2 (germline): MDHEN, SYDVKM. In DNA form, the CDR3 reads TGTGCCAGCAGTTTTATGGATACGCAGTATTTT. Residues: CASSFMDTQYF.

V gene TRBV5-1 combines with J gene TRBJ1-1; D call uncertain. V was trimmed by 2 bases and J by 0 bases, leaving 14 bases between them. The CDR3 has 16 amino acids. CDR1 is SGHRS, CDR2 YFSETQ, per germline. CDR3 in DNA: TGCGCCAGCAGCTTCGTCGGGGAAGGGATGAACACTGAAGCTTTCTTT. As protein: CASSFVGEGMNTEAFF. Drawing the rest from reference TRBV5-1 and TRBJ1-1, the complete variable domain is KAGVTQTPRYLIKTRGQQVTLSCSPISGHRSVSWYQQTPGQGLQFLFEYFSETQRNKGNFPGRFSGRQFSNSRSEMNVSTLELGDSALYLCASSFVGEGMNTEAFFGQGTRLTVV.

CDR3 sequence reads: CASSYGPNQAIVGNEKLFF. CDR3 bases: TGTGCCAGCAGCTACGGACCTAACCAAGCCATCGTAGGAAATGAAAAACTGTTTTTT. This chain connects TRBV5-4 to TRBJ1-4; no clear D. V was shortened by 3 bases and J by 5 bases, with 26 bases between the two germline ends. CDR3 length: 19 amino acids. Germline V lookup: CDR1 SGHNT, CDR2 YYREEE (reference sequence).

The chain uses TRBV27 and TRBJ2-2; 9 bases fit TRBD2. There are 16 residues in the CDR3. V was pared by 0 bases and J by 5 bases, with 4 bases of the junction left unmatched. CDR1 is MNHEY and CDR2 is SMNVEV in the germline V gene (reference sequence). In nucleotides, the CDR3 is TGTGCCAGCAGTTTATCCTCTAGCGGGACTACCGGGGAGCTGTTTTTT. It yields the protein CASSLSSSGTTGELFF.

To note about this clone: Germline is not matched at one junction end, which may reflect a read error. V is TRBV7-7 and J is TRBJ2-5; D is unresolved. Germline loops: CDR1 SSHAT, CDR2 FNYEAQ (reference sequence). The CDR3 is 14 residues long. CDR3 nucleotides: TGTGCTAGCAGCTTAGTCCTCAACCAAGAGACCCAGTACTTC. It encodes CASSLVLNQETQYF.